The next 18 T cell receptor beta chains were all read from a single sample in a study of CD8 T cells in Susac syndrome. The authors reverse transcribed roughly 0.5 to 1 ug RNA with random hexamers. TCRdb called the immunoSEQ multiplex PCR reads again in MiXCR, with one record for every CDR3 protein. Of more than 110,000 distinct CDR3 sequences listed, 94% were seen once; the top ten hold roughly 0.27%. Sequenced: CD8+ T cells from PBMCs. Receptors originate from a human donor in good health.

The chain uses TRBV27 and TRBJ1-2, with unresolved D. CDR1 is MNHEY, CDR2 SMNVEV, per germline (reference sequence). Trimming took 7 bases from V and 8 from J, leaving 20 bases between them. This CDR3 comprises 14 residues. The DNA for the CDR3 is TGTGCCAGCAAACCAAAAGGGTTTTTAGACGGCTACACCTTC. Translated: CASKPKGFLDGYTF.

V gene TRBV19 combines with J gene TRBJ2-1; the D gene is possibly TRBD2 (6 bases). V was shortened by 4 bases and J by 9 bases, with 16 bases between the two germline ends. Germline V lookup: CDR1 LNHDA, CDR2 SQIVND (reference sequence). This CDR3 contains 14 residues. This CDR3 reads CASSTSGGWIEQFF. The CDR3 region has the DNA TGTGCCAGTAGTACGAGCGGAGGGTGGATTGAGCAGTTCTTC.

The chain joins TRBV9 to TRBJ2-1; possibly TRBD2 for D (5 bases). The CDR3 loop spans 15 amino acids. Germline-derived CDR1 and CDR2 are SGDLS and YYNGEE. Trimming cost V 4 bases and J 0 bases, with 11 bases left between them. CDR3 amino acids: CASSLDYSSYNEQFF. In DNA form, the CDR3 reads TGTGCCAGCAGCCTCGACTATAGCTCCTACAATGAGCAGTTCTTC.

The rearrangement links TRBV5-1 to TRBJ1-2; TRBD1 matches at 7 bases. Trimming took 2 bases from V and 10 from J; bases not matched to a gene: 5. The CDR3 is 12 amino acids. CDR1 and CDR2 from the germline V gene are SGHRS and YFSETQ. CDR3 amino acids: CASSFDRASYTF. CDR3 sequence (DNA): TGCGCCAGCAGCTTCGACAGGGCATCCTACACCTTC.

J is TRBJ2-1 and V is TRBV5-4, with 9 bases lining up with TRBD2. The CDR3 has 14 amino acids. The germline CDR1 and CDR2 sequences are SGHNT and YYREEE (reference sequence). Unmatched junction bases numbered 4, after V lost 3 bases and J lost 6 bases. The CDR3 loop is CASSYGLAPNEQFF. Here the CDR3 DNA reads TGTGCCAGCAGCTACGGACTAGCGCCCAATGAGCAGTTCTTC.

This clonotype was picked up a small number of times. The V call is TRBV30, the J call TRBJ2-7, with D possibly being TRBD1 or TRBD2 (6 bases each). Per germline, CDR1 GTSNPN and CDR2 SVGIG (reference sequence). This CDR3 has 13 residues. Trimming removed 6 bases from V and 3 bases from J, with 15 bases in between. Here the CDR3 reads CACEEGVNYEQYF. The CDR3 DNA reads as TGTGCCTGCGAGGAGGGGGTGAACTACGAGCAGTACTTC.

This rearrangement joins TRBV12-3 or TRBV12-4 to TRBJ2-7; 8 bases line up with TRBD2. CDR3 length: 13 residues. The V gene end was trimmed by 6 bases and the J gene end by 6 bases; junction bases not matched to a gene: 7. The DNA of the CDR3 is TGTGCCAGCAGGCCCGGGAGGGTGGGCGAGCAGTACTTC. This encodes CASRPGRVGEQYF.

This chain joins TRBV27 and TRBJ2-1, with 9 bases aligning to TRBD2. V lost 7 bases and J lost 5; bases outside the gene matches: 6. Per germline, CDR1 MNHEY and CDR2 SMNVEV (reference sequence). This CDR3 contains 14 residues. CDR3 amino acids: CASNRLADDNEQFF. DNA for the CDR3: TGTGCCAGCAATAGACTAGCGGACGACAATGAGCAGTTCTTC.

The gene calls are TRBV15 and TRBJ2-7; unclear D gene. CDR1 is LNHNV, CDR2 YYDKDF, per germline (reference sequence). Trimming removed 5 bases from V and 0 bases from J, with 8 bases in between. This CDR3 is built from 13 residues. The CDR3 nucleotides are TGTGCCACCAGCGGGGTAAACTCCTACGAGCAGTACTTC. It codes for CATSGVNSYEQYF. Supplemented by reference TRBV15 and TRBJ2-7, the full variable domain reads DAMVIQNPRYQVTQFGKPVTLSCSQTLNHNVMYWYQQKSSQAPKLLFHYYDKDFNNEADTPDNFQSRRPNTSFCFLDIRSPGLGDTAMYLCATSGVNSYEQYFGPGTRLTVT.

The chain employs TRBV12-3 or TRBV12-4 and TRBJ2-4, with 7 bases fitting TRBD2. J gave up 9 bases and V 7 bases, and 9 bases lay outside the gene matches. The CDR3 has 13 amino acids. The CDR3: CASTWDYGVIQYF. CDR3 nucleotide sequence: TGTGCCAGCACCTGGGACTACGGCGTCATTCAGTACTTC.

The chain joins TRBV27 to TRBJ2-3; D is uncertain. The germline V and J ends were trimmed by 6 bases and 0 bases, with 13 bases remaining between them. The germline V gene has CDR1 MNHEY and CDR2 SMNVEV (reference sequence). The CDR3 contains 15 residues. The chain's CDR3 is CASSSFGVSTDTQYF. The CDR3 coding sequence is TGTGCCAGCAGCTCATTTGGGGTTAGCACAGATACGCAGTATTTT.

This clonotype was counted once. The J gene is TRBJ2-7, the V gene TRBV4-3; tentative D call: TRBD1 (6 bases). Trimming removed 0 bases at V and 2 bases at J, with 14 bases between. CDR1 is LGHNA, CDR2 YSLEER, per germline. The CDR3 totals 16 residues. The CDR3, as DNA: TGCGCCAGCAGCCAAGATTTCGCGGACAGCGCCTACGAGCAGTACTTC. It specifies CASSQDFADSAYEQYF.

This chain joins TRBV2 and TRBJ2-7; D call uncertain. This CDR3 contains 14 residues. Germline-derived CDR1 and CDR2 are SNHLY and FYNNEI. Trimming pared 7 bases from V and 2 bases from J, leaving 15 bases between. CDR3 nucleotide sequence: TGTGCCAGCACGGGTCCACAGAAAACCTACGAGCAGTACTTC. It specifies CASTGPQKTYEQYF.

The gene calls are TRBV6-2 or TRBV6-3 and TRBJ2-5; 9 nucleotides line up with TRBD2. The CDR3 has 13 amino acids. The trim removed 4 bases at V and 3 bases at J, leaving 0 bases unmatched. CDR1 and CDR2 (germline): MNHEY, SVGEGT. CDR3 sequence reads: CASSSSGEETQYF. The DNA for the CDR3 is TGTGCCAGCAGTTCTAGCGGGGAAGAGACCCAGTACTTC.

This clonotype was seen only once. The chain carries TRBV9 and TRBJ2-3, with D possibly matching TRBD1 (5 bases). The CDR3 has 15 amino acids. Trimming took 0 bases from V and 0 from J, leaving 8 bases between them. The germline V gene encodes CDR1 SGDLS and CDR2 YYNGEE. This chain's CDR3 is CASSVGQGSTDTQYF. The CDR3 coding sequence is TGTGCCAGCAGCGTAGGGCAGGGTAGCACAGATACGCAGTATTTT.

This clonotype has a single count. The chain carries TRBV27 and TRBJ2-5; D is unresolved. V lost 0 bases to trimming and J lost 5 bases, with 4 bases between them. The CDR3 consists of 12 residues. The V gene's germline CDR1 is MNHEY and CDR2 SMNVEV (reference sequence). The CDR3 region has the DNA TGTGCCAGCAGTTTATCGCGGGAGACCCAGTACTTC. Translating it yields CASSLSRETQYF.

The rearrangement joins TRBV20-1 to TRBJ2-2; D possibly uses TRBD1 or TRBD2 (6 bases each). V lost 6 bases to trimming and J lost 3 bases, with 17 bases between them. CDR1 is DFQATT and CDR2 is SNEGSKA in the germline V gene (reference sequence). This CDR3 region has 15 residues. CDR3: CSAPRGDQDTGELFF. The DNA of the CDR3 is TGCAGTGCCCCGAGGGGGGACCAAGACACCGGGGAGCTGTTTTTT.

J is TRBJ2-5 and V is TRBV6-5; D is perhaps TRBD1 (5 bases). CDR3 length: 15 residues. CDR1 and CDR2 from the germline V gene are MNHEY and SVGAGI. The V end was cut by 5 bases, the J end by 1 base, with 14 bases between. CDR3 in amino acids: CASSMGIGAQETQYF. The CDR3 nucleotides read TGTGCCAGCAGTATGGGGATTGGGGCCCAAGAGACCCAGTACTTC.